The clone carrying this TCR beta chain was seen many times. The antigen remains undetermined. Construction of the TCR beta libraries employed iRepertoire HTBI primers in conjunction with Arm-PCR of CDR3 regions. Via MiXCR, TCRdb re-called the multiplex PCR reads, giving one row per CDR3 protein. The repertoire holds about 400,000 distinct CDR3 sequences, more than 20% seen once, with roughly 20% in the top ten. The entry originates in a study of regulatory T cells in long-lasting Graves disease. Overall study findings and caveats: Limited samples may have lowered accuracy. Researchers reported studying only peripheral blood, not thyroid tissue. Patients whose Graves' disease persisted exhibited lower TCR diversity than those newly diagnosed. Persistent disease exhibited a predilection for TRBV28, TRBJ1-2 and TRBJ2-5.

V was pared by 9 bases and J by 5 bases, with 16 bases between. The CDR3 extends over 13 amino acids. Germline-derived CDR1 and CDR2 are MNHNS and SASEGT. Time point indicated: persistent/refractory GD, antithyroid drugs over 5 years with positive TRAb. The TCR library was made from RNA extracted from PBMCs. The material sequenced was peripheral blood mononuclear cells (PBMCs), taken when the disease was refractory, from a patient treated with antithyroid drugs. This chain joins TRBV6-1 and TRBJ2-5; D perhaps matches TRBD2 (6 bases). This TCR was recovered from a female donor with Graves disease. Here the CDR3 reads CASREAGTETQYF. CDR3 nucleotides: TGTGCCAGTAGGGAGGCGGGGACGGAGACCCAGTACTTC.